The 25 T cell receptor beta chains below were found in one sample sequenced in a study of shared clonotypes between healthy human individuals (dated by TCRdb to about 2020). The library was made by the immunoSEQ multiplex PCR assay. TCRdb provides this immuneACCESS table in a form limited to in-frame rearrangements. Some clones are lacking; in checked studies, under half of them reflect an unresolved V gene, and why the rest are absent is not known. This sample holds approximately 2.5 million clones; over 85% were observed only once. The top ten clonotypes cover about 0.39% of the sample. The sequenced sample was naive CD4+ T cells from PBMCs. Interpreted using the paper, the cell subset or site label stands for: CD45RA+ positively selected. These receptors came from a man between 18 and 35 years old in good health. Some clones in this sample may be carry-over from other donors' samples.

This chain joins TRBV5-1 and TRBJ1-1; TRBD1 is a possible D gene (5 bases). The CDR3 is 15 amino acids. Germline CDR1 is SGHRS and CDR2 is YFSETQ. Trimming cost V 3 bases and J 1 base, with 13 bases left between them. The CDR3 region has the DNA TGCGCCAGCAGCTCCCTGTCGACAGCGAACACTGAAGCTTTCTTT. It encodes CASSSLSTANTEAFF.

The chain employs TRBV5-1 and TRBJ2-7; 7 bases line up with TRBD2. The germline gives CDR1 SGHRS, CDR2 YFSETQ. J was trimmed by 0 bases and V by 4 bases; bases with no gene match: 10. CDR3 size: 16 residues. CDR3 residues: CASSEISGVSSYEQYF. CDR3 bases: TGCGCCAGCAGCGAAATAAGCGGGGTTAGCTCCTACGAGCAGTACTTC.

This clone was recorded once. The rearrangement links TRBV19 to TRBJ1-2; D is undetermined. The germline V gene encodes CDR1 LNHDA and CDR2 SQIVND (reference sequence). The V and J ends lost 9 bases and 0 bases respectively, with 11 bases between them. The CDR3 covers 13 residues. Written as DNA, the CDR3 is TGTGCCAGCATCGGGCAGACTAACTATGGCTACACCTTC. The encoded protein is CASIGQTNYGYTF.

CDR3: CASSLLASGMDTQYF. The CDR3 DNA reads TGTGCCAGCAGCTTACTGGCTAGCGGGATGGATACGCAGTATTTT. V usage is TRBV7-3 and J usage is TRBJ2-3; TRBD2 agrees at 9 bases. This CDR3 has 15 residues. V shed 2 bases and J 6 bases; nucleotides not matched to a gene: 6. Germline CDR1 is SGHTA and CDR2 is FQGTGA.

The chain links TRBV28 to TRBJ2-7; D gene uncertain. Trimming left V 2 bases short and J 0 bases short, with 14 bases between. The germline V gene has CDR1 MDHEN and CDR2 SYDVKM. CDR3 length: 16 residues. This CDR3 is CASSLSSLGDSYEQYF. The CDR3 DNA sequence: TGTGCCAGCAGTTTAAGCTCTCTCGGAGACTCCTACGAGCAGTACTTC.

The CDR3 is CASSTPGTTSVQYF. The CDR3 DNA reads TGTGCCAGCAGCACACCCGGGACTACCTCGGTTCAGTACTTC. The chain carries TRBV7-2 and TRBJ2-4; 7 bases match TRBD2. Per germline, CDR1 SGHTA and CDR2 FQGNSA. The CDR3 totals 14 residues. V lost 5 bases, J lost 11 bases, and 12 bases stayed unmatched.

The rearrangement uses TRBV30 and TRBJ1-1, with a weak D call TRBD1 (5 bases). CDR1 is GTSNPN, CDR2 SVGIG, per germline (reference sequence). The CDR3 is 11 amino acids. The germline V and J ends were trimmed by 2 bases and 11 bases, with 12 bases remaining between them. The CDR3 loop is CAWSTEGPAFF. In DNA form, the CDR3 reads TGTGCCTGGAGTACCGAGGGACCGGCTTTCTTT.

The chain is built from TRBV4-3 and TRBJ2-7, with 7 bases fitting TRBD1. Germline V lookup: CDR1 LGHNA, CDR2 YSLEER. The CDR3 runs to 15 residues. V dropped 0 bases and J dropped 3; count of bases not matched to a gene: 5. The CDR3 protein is CASSQEGQPHYEQYF. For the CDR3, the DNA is TGCGCCAGCAGCCAAGAGGGACAGCCCCACTACGAGCAGTACTTC.

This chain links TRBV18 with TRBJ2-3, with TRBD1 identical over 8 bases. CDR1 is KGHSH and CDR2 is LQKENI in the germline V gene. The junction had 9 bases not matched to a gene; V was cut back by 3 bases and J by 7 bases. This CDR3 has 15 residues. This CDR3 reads CASSPPGTGVNTQYF. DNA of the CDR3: TGTGCCAGCTCACCCCCCGGGACAGGTGTAAATACGCAGTATTTT.

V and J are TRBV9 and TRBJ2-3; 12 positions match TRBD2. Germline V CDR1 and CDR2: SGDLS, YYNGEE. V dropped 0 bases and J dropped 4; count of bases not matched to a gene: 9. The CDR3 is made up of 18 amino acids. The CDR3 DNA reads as TGTGCCAGCAGCGTAGCGAGACTAGCGGGGGAAAGGGCAGATACGCAGTATTTT. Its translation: CASSVARLAGERADTQYF.

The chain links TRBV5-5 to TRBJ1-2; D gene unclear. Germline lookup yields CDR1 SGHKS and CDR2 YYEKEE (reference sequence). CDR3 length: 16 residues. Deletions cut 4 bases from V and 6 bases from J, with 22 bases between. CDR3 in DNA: TGTGCCAGCAGCCCCCGCGGGCCCGGCAGCGGGGATGGCTACACCTTC. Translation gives CASSPRGPGSGDGYTF.

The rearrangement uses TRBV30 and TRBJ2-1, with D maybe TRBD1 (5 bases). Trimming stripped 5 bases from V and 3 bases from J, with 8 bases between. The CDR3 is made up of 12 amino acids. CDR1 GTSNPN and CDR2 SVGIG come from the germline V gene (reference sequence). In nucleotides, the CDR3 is TGTGCCTGGGGGGCCGGCTACAATGAGCAGTTCTTC. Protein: CAWGAGYNEQFF.

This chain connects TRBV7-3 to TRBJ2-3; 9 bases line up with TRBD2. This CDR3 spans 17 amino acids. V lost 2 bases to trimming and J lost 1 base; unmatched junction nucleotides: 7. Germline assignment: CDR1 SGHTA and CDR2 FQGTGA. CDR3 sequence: CASSLRSAGGGTDTQYF. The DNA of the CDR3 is TGTGCCAGCAGCTTACGCTCGGCGGGAGGGGGCACAGATACGCAGTATTTT.

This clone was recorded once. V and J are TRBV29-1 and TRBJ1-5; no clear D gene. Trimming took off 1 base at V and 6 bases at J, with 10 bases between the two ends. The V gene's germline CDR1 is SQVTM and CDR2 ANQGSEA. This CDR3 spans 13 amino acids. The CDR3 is CSVEVGVGQPQHF. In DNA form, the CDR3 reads TGCAGCGTTGAAGTTGGGGTGGGTCAGCCCCAGCATTTT. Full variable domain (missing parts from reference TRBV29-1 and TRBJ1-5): SAVISQKPSRDICQRGTSLTIQCQVDSQVTMMFWYRQQPGQSLTLIATANQGSEATYESGFVIDKFPISRPNLTFSTLTVSNMSPEDSSIYLCSVEVGVGQPQHFGDGTRLSIL.

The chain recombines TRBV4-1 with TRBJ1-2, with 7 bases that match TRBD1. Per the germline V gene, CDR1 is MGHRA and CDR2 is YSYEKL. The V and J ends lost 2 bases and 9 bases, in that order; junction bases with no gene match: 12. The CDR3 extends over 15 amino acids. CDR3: CASSQRGQNLWRYTF. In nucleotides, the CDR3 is TGCGCCAGCAGCCAACGGGGACAGAACTTATGGCGCTACACCTTC.

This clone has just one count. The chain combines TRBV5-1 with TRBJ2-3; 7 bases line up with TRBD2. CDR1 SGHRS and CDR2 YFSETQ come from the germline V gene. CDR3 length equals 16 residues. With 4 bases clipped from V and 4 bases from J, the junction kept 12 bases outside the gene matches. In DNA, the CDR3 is TGCGCCAGCAGCCCAGGATTGACCGCGGGGGCAGATACGCAGTATTTT. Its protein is CASSPGLTAGADTQYF.

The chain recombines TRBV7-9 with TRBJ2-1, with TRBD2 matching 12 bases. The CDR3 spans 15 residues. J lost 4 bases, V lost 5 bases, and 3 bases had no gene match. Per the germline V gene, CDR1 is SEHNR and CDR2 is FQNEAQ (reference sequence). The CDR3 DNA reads TGTGCCAGCAGCCGACTAGCGGGAGCTTACAATGAGCAGTTCTTC. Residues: CASSRLAGAYNEQFF. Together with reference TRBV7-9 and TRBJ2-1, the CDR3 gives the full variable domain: DTGVSQNPRHKITKRGQNVTFRCDPISEHNRLYWYRQTLGQGPEFLTYFQNEAQLEKSRLLSDRFSAERPKGSFSTLEIQRTEQGDSAMYLCASSRLAGAYNEQFFGPGTRLTVL.

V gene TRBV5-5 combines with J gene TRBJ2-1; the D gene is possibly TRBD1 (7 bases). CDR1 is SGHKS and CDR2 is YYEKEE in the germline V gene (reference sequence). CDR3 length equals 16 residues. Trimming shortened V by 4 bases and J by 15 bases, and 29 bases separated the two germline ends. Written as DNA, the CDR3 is TGTGCCAGCAGCCGGGACAGTTCGTTTTTTGGAGGGGATTGGTTCTTC. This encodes CASSRDSSFFGGDWFF. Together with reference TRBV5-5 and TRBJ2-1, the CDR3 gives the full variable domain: DAGVTQSPTHLIKTRGQQVTLRCSPISGHKSVSWYQQVLGQGPQFIFQYYEKEERGRGNFPDRFSARQFPNYSSELNVNALLLGDSALYLCASSRDSSFFGGDWFFGPGTRLTVL.

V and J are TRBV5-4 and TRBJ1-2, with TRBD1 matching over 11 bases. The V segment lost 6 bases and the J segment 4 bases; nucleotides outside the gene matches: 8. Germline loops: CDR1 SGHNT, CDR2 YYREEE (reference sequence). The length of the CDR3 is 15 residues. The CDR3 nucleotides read TGTGCCAGCACCCTTAGGACAGGGGGCGCCTATGGCTACACCTTC. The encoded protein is CASTLRTGGAYGYTF.

As DNA, the CDR3 is TGTGCCAGCAGAAGGGATGATACGCAGTATTTT. Translation gives CASRRDDTQYF. The genes are TRBV2 and TRBJ2-3, with D hard to call. The CDR3 is 11 amino acids. CDR1 and CDR2 (germline): SNHLY, FYNNEI. Trimming took off 6 bases at V and 6 bases at J, with 7 bases between the two ends.

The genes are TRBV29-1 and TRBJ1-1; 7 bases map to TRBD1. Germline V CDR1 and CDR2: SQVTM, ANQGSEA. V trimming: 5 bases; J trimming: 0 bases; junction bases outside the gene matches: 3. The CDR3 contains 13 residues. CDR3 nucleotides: TGCAGCGTTTCACAGGGGCTGAACACTGAAGCTTTCTTT. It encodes CSVSQGLNTEAFF. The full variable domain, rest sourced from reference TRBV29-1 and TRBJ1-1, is SAVISQKPSRDICQRGTSLTIQCQVDSQVTMMFWYRQQPGQSLTLIATANQGSEATYESGFVIDKFPISRPNLTFSTLTVSNMSPEDSSIYLCSVSQGLNTEAFFGQGTRLTVV.

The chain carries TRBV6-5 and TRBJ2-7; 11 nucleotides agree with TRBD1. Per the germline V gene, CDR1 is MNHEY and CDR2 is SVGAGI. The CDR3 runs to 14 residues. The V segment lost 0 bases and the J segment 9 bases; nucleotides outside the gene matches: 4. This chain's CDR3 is CASSYSRTGGGQYF. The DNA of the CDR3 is TGTGCCAGCAGTTACTCGCGGACAGGGGGCGGGCAGTACTTC.

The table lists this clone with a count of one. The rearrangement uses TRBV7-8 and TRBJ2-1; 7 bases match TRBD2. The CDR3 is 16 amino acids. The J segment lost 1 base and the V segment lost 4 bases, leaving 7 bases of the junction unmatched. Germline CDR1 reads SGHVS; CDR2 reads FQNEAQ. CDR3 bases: TGTGCCAGCAGCTCGCGGCGGGGGAGATCCTACAATGAGCAGTTCTTC. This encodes CASSSRRGRSYNEQFF.

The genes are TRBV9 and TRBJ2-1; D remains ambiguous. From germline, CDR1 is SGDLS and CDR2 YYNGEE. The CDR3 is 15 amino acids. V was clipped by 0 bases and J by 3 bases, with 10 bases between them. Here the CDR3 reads CASSVEERVYNEQFF. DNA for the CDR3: TGTGCCAGCAGCGTAGAAGAGCGAGTCTACAATGAGCAGTTCTTC. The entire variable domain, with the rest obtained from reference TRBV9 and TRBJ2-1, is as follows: DSGVTQTPKHLITATGQRVTLRCSPRSGDLSVYWYQQSLDQGLQFLIQYYNGEERAKGNILERFSAQQFPDLHSELNLSSLELGDSALYFCASSVEERVYNEQFFGPGTRLTVL.

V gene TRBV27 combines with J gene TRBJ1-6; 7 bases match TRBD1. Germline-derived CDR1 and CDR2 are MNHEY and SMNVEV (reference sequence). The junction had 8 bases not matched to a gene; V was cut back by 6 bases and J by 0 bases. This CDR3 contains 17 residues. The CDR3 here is CASSLDRPSSYNSPLHF. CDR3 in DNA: TGTGCCAGCAGCCTGGACAGGCCGAGCTCCTATAATTCACCCCTCCACTTT.